These 27 T cell receptor beta chains came from one sample sequenced in a study of blood T cell repertoires in COVID-19 (dated by TCRdb to between 2020 and 2021). Libraries were made using the immunoSEQ multiplex PCR assay. TCRdb holds this immuneACCESS table with in-frame rearrangements only. Some clones are missing; in checked studies, unresolved V genes explain under half, and the rest has no known cause. A total of fewer than 200,000 clones appear in this sample, about four fifths of them only once. About 2.1% of the sample is held by the ten biggest clonotypes. The material sequenced was peripheral blood. The source is a woman of 80 years or more with acute or convalescent COVID-19.

The chain has TRBV7-9 and TRBJ2-2, with TRBD1 matching 8 bases. Germline assignment: CDR1 SEHNR and CDR2 FQNEAQ (reference sequence). The CDR3 has 14 amino acids. V shed 3 bases, J shed 4 bases, and the junction held 1 base outside the gene matches. The CDR3 DNA reads as TGTGCCAGCAGCTTGGGACAGGTCACCGGGGAGCTGTTTTTT. Translation: CASSLGQVTGELFF.

CDR3 amino acids: CASSSGTSGRVDEQYF. CDR3 DNA: TGTGCCAGCAGCTCCGGGACTAGCGGGAGAGTCGACGAGCAGTACTTC. The V call is TRBV7-8, the J call TRBJ2-7, with 14 bases aligning to TRBD2. The germline CDR1 and CDR2 sequences are SGHVS and FQNEAQ. V lost 4 bases, J lost 5 bases, and 7 bases stayed unmatched. The CDR3 has 16 amino acids. Filled out from reference TRBV7-8 and TRBJ2-7, the complete variable domain reads GAGVSQSPRYKVAKRGQDVALRCDPISGHVSLFWYQQALGQGPEFLTYFQNEAQLDKSGLPSDRFFAERPEGSVSTLKIQRTQQEDSAVYLCASSSGTSGRVDEQYFGPGTRLTVT.

CDR3 protein: CASGLVRKAFF. The CDR3 coding sequence is TGTGCTAGTGGTTTGGTGCGGAAGGCTTTCTTT. This chain joins TRBV12-5 and TRBJ1-1; unclear D gene. The CDR3 has 11 amino acids. Germline CDR1 and CDR2: LGHNT and FRNRAP. Trimming took 0 bases from V and 11 from J, leaving 7 bases between them.

The CDR3 coding sequence is TGTGCCAGCAGTGGGATAGCGGGGGGGCCTTTACGTGTATACGAGCAGTACTTC. This sequence encodes CASSGIAGGPLRVYEQYF. The rearrangement uses TRBV6-1 and TRBJ2-7; TRBD2 matches at 11 bases. The germline CDR1 and CDR2 sequences are MNHNS and SASEGT. The CDR3 totals 18 residues. With V trimmed by 4 bases and J by 4 bases, 15 bases remained unmatched.

V gene TRBV9 combines with J gene TRBJ1-4, with 7 nucleotides matching TRBD1. Trimming cost V 0 bases and J 7 bases; bases outside gene matches: 3. The CDR3 spans 14 residues. The germline V gene has CDR1 SGDLS and CDR2 YYNGEE. The CDR3 nucleotides are TGTGCCAGCAGCGTAGGACAGGGAAGTGAAAAACTGTTTTTT. Its protein is CASSVGQGSEKLFF.

V and J are TRBV9 and TRBJ1-5; tentative D call: TRBD1 (6 bases). Per germline, CDR1 SGDLS and CDR2 YYNGEE. The CDR3 has 15 amino acids. The V end was cut by 4 bases, the J end by 0 bases, with 11 bases between. The CDR3 DNA reads TGTGCCAGCAGCCCGGGACAATATAGCAATCAGCCCCAGCATTTT. It encodes CASSPGQYSNQPQHF.

The V gene is TRBV2, the J gene TRBJ2-1; D is perhaps TRBD1 (5 bases). CDR1 and CDR2 (germline): SNHLY, FYNNEI. Deletions cut 6 bases from V and 6 bases from J, with 18 bases between. The CDR3 is 15 residues long. The CDR3 protein is CASRTGHSPANEQFF. CDR3 coding DNA: TGTGCCAGCAGGACCGGACATTCACCAGCCAATGAGCAGTTCTTC.

The CDR3 sequence is CASSTSTGAYTDTQYF. The CDR3 DNA follows: TGTGCCAGCAGTACCTCGACAGGGGCATACACAGATACGCAGTATTTT. The V gene is TRBV6-6, the J gene TRBJ2-3; 8 bases align to TRBD1. The V gene's germline CDR1 is MNHNY and CDR2 SVGAGI (reference sequence). V lost 5 bases to trimming and J lost 2 bases; unmatched junction nucleotides: 9. The CDR3 sequence is 16 residues long.

The DNA for the CDR3 is TGTGCCACCAGTGTGTCAGGCCAATCTTATGGCTACACCTTC. This codes for CATSVSGQSYGYTF. The V and J genes are TRBV24-1 and TRBJ1-2; D remains ambiguous. The CDR3 covers 14 residues. Germline V gives CDR1 KGHDR, CDR2 SFDVKD. V was clipped by 5 bases and J by 5 bases, with 14 bases between them.

This clone was seen a single time. The chain couples TRBV20-1 to TRBJ1-2; tentatively, D is TRBD1 (5 bases). Germline CDR1 DFQATT, CDR2 SNEGSKA (reference sequence). CDR3 length: 12 amino acids. Deletions cut 3 bases from V and 4 bases from J, with 9 bases between. The CDR3 region is CSASPGGYGYTF. CDR3 sequence (DNA): TGCAGTGCTAGTCCGGGGGGCTATGGCTACACCTTC.

The genes are TRBV2 and TRBJ1-2, with no clear D. Trimming took 5 bases from V and 7 from J, leaving 11 bases between them. In germline, CDR1 is SNHLY, CDR2 FYNNEI. The CDR3 has 12 amino acids. CDR3 region: CASSRPGSGYTF. CDR3 bases: TGTGCCAGCAGTCGCCCAGGCTCTGGCTACACCTTC.

This clone was detected only once. This chain joins TRBV18 and TRBJ1-5, with 9 bases lining up with TRBD1. Trimming cost V 8 bases and J 5 bases; bases outside gene matches: 4. The CDR3 has 13 amino acids. Germline CDR1 is KGHSH and CDR2 is LQKENI. In DNA form, the CDR3 reads TGTGCCAGCGCGGGACAGGGTGATCAGCCCCAGCATTTT. Protein product: CASAGQGDQPQHF.

The chain couples TRBV3-1 (or the pseudogene TRBV3-2) to TRBJ2-7, with a tentative D call TRBD2 (6 bases). The germline CDR1 and CDR2 sequences are LGHDT and YNNKEL (reference sequence). CDR3 size: 12 residues. The V end lost 4 bases, the J end lost 4 bases, and 8 bases lay between the germline ends. The CDR3: CASSLGGYEQYF. The CDR3 DNA follows: TGTGCCAGCAGCCTGGGGGGTTACGAGCAGTACTTC.

The chain joins TRBV4-3 to TRBJ1-2; D gene ambiguous. CDR3 length: 13 residues. The germline CDR1 and CDR2 sequences are LGHNA and YSLEER. The V gene lost 1 base and the J gene lost 7 bases, with 10 bases spanning the gap. This CDR3 is CASSQVLGVGYTF. CDR3 nucleotides: TGCGCCAGCAGCCAAGTTCTCGGTGTTGGCTACACCTTC.

This clone was observed a handful of times. The chain joins TRBV24-1 to TRBJ1-5; D unclear. The V gene lost 0 bases and the J gene lost 6 bases, with 8 bases spanning the gap. Germline CDR1 and CDR2: KGHDR and SFDVKD. The CDR3 runs to 14 residues. DNA of the CDR3: TGTGCCACCAGTGATTTGCCCCCCAGTCAGCCCCAGCATTTT. Protein sequence: CATSDLPPSQPQHF.

This chain joins TRBV7-3 and TRBJ2-3; 7 nucleotides match TRBD1. This CDR3 spans 14 amino acids. Germline lookup yields CDR1 SGHTA and CDR2 FQGTGA. Trimming at V came to 5 bases and at J to 4 bases, leaving 6 bases not matched to a gene. CDR3 sequence: CASSARTGPDTQYF. DNA for the CDR3: TGTGCCAGCAGCGCGCGGACAGGCCCAGATACGCAGTATTTT.

To note about this clone: Other DNA sequences in this sample translate to the same CDR3. The chain uses TRBV12-3 or TRBV12-4 and TRBJ1-6; D perhaps matches TRBD1 (6 bases). V was shortened by 3 bases and J by 7 bases, with 7 bases between the two germline ends. The CDR3 is made up of 13 amino acids. The CDR3 sequence: CASSLQGNSPLHF. The DNA of the CDR3 is TGTGCCAGCAGTTTGCAGGGGAATTCACCCCTCCACTTT.

This rearrangement joins TRBV5-1 to TRBJ2-3; TRBD2 matches at 10 bases. Germline V gene lookup returns CDR1 SGHRS and CDR2 YFSETQ. V was pared by 4 bases and J by 0 bases, with 5 bases of the junction left unmatched. The CDR3 totals 16 residues. The CDR3 region is CASSRTSGTSTDTQYF. CDR3 coding DNA: TGCGCCAGCAGCCGGACTAGCGGAACTAGCACAGATACGCAGTATTTT. Full variable domain (rest looked up from reference TRBV5-1 and TRBJ2-3): KAGVTQTPRYLIKTRGQQVTLSCSPISGHRSVSWYQQTPGQGLQFLFEYFSETQRNKGNFPGRFSGRQFSNSRSEMNVSTLELGDSALYLCASSRTSGTSTDTQYFGPGTRLTVL.

This clone was detected only a few times. The chain recombines TRBV19 with TRBJ1-6; tentatively, D is TRBD1 (5 bases). Germline assignment: CDR1 LNHDA and CDR2 SQIVND (reference sequence). The CDR3 runs to 15 residues. V was pared by 3 bases and J by 7 bases, with 13 bases between. The CDR3 DNA follows: TGTGCCAGTAGTATTCCGGGGGGAAGGAATTCACCCCTCCACTTT. It translates to CASSIPGGRNSPLHF.

This chain links TRBV5-6 with TRBJ2-7; maybe TRBD1 (6 bases). CDR3 size: 14 residues. Trimming took 1 base from V and 4 from J, leaving 12 bases between them. Germline assignment: CDR1 SGHDT and CDR2 YYEEEE. CDR3 in DNA: TGTGCCAGCAGCTTGTACGCAGGGGCTTACGAGCAGTACTTC. Translated, it gives CASSLYAGAYEQYF.

A single count supports this clone. This chain joins TRBV5-1 and TRBJ2-5; 10 bases align to TRBD2. The junction had 10 bases not matched to a gene; V was cut back by 3 bases and J by 5 bases. This CDR3 is 16 amino acids long. CDR1 is SGHRS, CDR2 YFSETQ, per germline. This CDR3 is CASSWAGAGGLETQYF. CDR3 DNA sequence: TGCGCCAGCAGCTGGGCCGGAGCGGGGGGGCTTGAGACCCAGTACTTC.

A word on this clone: A read error may account for a junction end that differs from germline. J is TRBJ2-7 and V is TRBV3-1 (or the pseudogene TRBV3-2), with D uncertain. The CDR3 is made up of 11 amino acids. The germline V gene encodes CDR1 LGHDT and CDR2 YNNKEL (reference sequence). In DNA, the CDR3 is TGTGCCAGCAGCCAGGTCGAGACATTGACCTTC. Its translation: CASSQVETLTF.

The V and J genes are TRBV3-1 (or the pseudogene TRBV3-2) and TRBJ2-7; possibly TRBD2 for D (5 bases). V was pared by 0 bases and J by 4 bases, with 13 bases between. The CDR3 covers 15 residues. CDR1 is LGHDT, CDR2 YNNKEL, per germline (reference sequence). The CDR3 loop is CASSQESSTGYEQYF. For the CDR3, the DNA is TGTGCCAGCAGCCAAGAGTCATCAACGGGATACGAGCAGTACTTC.

The chain carries TRBV5-5 and TRBJ1-2, with 9 bases lining up with TRBD1. CDR1 and CDR2 (germline): SGHKS, YYEKEE (reference sequence). There are 15 residues in the CDR3. After removal of 0 bases from V and 4 bases from J, the junction contained 4 bases not matched to a gene. The CDR3 sequence is CASSLAGQGIYGYTF. The CDR3 DNA follows: TGTGCCAGCAGCTTGGCCGGACAGGGGATCTATGGCTACACCTTC.

The gene calls are TRBV9 and TRBJ2-1; unclear D gene. Germline CDR1 and CDR2: SGDLS and YYNGEE. The CDR3 covers 12 residues. V shed 4 bases and J shed 8 bases, with 10 bases lying between them. The CDR3, as DNA: TGTGCCAGCAGCCTATTTAATTATGAGCAGTTCTTC. Its translation is CASSLFNYEQFF.

In DNA, the CDR3 is TGCGCCAGCAGCCAAGGCGGGGACAGGGCACAAGAGACCCAGTACTTC. It translates to CASSQGGDRAQETQYF. The rearrangement uses TRBV4-1 and TRBJ2-5; TRBD1 aligns across 9 bases. CDR3 length: 16 amino acids. The V gene end was trimmed by 1 base and the J gene end by 2 bases; junction bases not matched to a gene: 5. The germline CDR1 and CDR2 sequences are MGHRA and YSYEKL.

V usage is TRBV4-3 and J usage is TRBJ2-2; D is perhaps TRBD1 (6 bases). CDR1 and CDR2 from the germline V gene are LGHNA and YSLEER. The CDR3 has 15 residues. Trimming pared 0 bases from V and 5 bases from J, leaving 10 bases between. The CDR3 region has the DNA TGCGCCAGCAGCCAAGAGGCAGGGGTGACCGGGGAGCTGTTTTTT. This encodes CASSQEAGVTGELFF.